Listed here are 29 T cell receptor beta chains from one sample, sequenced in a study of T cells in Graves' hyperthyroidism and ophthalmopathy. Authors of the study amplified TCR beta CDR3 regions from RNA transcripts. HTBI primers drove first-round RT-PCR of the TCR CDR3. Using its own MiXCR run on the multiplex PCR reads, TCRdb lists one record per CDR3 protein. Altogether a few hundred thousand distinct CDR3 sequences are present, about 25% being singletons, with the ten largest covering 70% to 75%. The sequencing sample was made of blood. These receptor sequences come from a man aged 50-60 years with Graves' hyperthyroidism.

This chain's CDR3 is CASSTYRGNTEAFF. The CDR3 nucleotides are TGTGCCAGCAGTACTTACCGGGGGAACACTGAAGCTTTCTTT. J is TRBJ1-1 and V is TRBV11-3, with unresolved D. The CDR3 contains 14 residues. The V gene lost 6 bases and the J gene lost 1 base, with 12 bases spanning the gap. CDR1 is SGHNT, CDR2 YENEEA, per germline.

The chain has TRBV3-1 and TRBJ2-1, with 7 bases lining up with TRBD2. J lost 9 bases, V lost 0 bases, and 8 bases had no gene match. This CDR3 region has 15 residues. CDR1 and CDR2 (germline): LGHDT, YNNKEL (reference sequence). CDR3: CASSQELWGGGEQFF. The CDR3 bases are TGTGCCAGCAGCCAAGAACTATGGGGGGGTGGTGAGCAGTTCTTC.

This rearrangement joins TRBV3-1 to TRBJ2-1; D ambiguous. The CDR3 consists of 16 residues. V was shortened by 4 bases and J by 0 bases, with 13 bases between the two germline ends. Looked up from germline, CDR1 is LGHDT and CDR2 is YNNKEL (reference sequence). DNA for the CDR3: TGTGCCAGCAGCCTCTCAATGACCCCCTCCTACAATGAGCAGTTCTTC. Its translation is CASSLSMTPSYNEQFF.

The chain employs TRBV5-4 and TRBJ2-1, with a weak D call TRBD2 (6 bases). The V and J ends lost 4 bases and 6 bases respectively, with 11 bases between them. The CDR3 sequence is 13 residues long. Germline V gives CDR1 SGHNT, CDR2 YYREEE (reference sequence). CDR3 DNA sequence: TGTGCCAGCAGCCCCGGGAGTCTCAATGAGCAGTTCTTC. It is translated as CASSPGSLNEQFF.

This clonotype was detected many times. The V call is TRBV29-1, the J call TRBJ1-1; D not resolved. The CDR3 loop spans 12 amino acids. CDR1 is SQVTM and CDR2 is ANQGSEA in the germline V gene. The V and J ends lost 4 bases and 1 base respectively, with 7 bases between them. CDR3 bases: TGCAGCGTTGGGCAGACGAACACTGAAGCTTTCTTT. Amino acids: CSVGQTNTEAFF.

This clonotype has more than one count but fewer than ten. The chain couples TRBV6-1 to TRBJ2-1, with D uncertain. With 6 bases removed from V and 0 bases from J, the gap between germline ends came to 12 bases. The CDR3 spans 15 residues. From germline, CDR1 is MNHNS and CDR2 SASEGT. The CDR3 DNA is TGTGCCAGCAGCGTGAATCCTTTCTCCTACAATGAGCAGTTCTTC. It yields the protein CASSVNPFSYNEQFF.

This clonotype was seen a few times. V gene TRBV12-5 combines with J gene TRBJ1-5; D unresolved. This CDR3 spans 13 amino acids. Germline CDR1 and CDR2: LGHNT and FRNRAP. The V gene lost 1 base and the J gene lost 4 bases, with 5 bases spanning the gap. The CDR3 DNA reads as TGTGCTAGTGGTTTGGGGAGGAATCAGCCCCAGCATTTT. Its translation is CASGLGRNQPQHF.

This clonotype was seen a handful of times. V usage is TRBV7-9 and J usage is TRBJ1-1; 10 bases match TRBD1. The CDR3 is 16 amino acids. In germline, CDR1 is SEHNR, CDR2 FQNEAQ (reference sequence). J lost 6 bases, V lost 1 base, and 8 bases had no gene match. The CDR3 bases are TGTGCCAGCAGCTTAGGGGCACGACAGGGGGCAGCTGAAGCTTTCTTT. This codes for CASSLGARQGAAEAFF.

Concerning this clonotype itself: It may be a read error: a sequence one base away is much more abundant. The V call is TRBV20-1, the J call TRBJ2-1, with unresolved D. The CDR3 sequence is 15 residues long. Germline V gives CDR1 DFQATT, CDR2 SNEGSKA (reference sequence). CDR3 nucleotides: TGCAGTGCTAGAGATAGACGGCGCTCCTACAATGAGCAGCTCTTC. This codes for CSARDRRRSYNEQLF.

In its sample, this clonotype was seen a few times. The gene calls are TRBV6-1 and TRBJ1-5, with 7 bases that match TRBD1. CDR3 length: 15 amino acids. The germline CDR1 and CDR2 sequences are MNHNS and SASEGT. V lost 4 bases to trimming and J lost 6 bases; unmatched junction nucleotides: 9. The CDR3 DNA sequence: TGTGCCAGCAGTGCCCGAGGACAGGTGGGTCAGCCCCAGCATTTT. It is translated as CASSARGQVGQPQHF.

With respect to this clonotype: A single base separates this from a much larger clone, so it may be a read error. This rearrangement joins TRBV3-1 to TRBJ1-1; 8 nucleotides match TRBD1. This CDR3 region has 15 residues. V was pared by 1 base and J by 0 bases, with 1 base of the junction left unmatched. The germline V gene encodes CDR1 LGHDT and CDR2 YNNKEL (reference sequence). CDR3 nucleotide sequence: TGTGCCAGCAGCCAAGGCAGGGGGCTGAACACTGAAGCTTTCTTT. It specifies CASSQGRGLNTEAFF.

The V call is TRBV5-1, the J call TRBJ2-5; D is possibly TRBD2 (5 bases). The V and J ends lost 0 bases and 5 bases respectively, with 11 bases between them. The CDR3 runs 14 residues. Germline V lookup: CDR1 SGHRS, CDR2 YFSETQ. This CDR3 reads CASSLAGVDETQYF. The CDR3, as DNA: TGCGCCAGCAGCTTGGCCGGGGTTGACGAGACCCAGTACTTC.

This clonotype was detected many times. This CDR3 is CASTPGRGASTDTQYF. CDR3 coding DNA: TGCGCCAGCACCCCGGGGCGAGGGGCCTCCACAGATACGCAGTATTTT. The rearrangement uses TRBV5-1 and TRBJ2-3, with D perhaps TRBD1 or TRBD2 (5 bases each). Germline assignment: CDR1 SGHRS and CDR2 YFSETQ. V lost 6 bases and J lost 2, with 19 bases in between. The CDR3 sequence is 16 residues long.

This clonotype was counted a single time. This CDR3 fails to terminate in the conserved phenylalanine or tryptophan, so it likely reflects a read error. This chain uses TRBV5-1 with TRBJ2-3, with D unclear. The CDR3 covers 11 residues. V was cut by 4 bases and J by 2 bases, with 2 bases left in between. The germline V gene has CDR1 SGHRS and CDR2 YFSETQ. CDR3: CASSLTDTQYS. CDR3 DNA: TGCGCCAGCAGCCTCACAGATACGCAGTATTCT.

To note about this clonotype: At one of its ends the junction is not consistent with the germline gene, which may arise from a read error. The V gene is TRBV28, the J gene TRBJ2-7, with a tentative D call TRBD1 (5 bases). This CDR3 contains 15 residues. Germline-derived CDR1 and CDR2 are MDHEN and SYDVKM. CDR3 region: CASSPNVRESYGQYF. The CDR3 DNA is TGTGCCAGCAGTCCCAATGTCAGGGAATCCTACGGGCAGTACTTC.

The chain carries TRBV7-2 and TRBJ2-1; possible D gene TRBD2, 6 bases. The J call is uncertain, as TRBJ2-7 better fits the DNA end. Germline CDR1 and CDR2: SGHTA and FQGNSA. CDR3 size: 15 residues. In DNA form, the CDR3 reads TGTGCCAGCAGCCAAGGGGCGGGAAACGACAATGAGCAGTACTTC. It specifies CASSQGAGNDNEQYF.

As DNA, the CDR3 is TGTGCCAGCAGACGGGAGTTCCTCCCCGGGGAGCTGTTTTTT. Its protein is CASRREFLPGELFF. The genes are TRBV6-1 and TRBJ2-2; weak D call: TRBD2 (6 bases). Between the trimmed V and J ends, which lost 6 bases and 6 bases, there was a span of 14 bases. The CDR3 runs to 14 residues. In germline, CDR1 is MNHNS, CDR2 SASEGT.

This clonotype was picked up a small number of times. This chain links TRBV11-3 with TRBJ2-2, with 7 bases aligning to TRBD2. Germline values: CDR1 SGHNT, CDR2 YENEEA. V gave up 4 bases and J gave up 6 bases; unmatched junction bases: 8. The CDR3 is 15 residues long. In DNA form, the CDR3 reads TGTGCCAGCAGCTCATTCCAGGGAGGGTCCGGGGAGCTGTTTTTT. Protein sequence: CASSSFQGGSGELFF.

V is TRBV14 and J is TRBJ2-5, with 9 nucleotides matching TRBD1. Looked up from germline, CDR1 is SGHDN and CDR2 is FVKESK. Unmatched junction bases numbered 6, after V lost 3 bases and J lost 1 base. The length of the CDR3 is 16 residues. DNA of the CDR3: TGTGCCAGCAGCCATAACCCGGGACAGGGCCAAGAGACCCAGTACTTC. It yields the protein CASSHNPGQGQETQYF.

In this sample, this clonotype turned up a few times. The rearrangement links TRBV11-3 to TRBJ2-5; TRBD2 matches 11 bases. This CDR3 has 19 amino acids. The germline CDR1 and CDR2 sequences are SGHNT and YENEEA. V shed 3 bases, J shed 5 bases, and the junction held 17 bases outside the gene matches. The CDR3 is CASSFLASGRPTLGETQYF. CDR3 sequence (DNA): TGTGCCAGCAGCTTCCTGGCTAGCGGGAGGCCTACCTTGGGGGAGACCCAGTACTTC.

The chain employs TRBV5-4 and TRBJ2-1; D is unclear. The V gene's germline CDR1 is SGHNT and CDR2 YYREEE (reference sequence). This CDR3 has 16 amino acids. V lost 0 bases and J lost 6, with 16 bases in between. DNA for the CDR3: TGTGCCAGCAGCTTGGAGGCGGTCCCGGTTTTCAATGAGCAGTTCTTC. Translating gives CASSLEAVPVFNEQFF.

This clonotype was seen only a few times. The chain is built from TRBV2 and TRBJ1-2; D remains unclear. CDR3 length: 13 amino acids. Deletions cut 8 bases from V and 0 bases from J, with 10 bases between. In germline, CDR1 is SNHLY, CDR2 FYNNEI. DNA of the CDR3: TGTGCCAGCGGAAACAGAGCTAACTATGGCTACACCTTC. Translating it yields CASGNRANYGYTF.

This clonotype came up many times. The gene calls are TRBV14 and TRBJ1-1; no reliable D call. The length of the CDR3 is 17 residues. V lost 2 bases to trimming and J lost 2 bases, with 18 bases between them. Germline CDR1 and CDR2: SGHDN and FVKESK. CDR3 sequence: CASSQIWPADFNTEAFF. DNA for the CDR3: TGTGCCAGCAGCCAAATTTGGCCAGCAGACTTCAACACTGAAGCTTTCTTT.

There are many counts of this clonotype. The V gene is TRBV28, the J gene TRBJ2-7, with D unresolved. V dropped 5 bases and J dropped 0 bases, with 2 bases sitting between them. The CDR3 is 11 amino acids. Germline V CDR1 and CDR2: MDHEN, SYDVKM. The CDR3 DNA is TGTGCCAGCAGTATCTCCTACGAGCAGTACTTC. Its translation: CASSISYEQYF.

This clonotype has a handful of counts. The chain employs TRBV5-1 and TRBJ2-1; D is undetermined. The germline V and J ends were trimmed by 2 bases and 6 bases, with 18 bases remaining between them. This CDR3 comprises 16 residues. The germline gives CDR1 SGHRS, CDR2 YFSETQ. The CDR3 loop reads CASSFQRLDRPNEQFF. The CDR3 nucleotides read TGCGCCAGCAGCTTTCAGCGTCTAGACCGCCCCAATGAGCAGTTCTTC.

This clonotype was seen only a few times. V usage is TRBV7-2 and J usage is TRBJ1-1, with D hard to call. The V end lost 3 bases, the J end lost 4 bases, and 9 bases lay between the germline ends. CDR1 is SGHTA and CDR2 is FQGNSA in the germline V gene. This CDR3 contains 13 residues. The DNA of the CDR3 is TGTGCCAGCAGCTTTGGGGTCGGCACTGAAGCTTTCTTT. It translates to CASSFGVGTEAFF. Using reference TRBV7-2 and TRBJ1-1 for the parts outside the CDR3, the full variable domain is GAGVSQSPSNKVTEKGKDVELRCDPISGHTALYWYRQSLGQGLEFLIYFQGNSAPDKSGLPSDRFSAERTGGSVSTLTIQRTQQEDSAVYLCASSFGVGTEAFFGQGTRLTVV.

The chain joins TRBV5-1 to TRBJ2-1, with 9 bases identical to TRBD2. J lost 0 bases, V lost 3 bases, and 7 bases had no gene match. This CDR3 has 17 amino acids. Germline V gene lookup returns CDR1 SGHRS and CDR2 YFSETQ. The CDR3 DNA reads TGCGCCAGCAGCTCGACTAGCGGCTATAGCTCCTACAATGAGCAGTTCTTC. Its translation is CASSSTSGYSSYNEQFF.

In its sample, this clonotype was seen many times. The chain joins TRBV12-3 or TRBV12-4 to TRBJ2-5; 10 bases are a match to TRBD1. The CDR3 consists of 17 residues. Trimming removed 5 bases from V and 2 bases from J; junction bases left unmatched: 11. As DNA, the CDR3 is TGTGCCAGCAGTGTGGGGGGCCGGGACAGGGGTCAAGAGACCCAGTACTTC. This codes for CASSVGGRDRGQETQYF.

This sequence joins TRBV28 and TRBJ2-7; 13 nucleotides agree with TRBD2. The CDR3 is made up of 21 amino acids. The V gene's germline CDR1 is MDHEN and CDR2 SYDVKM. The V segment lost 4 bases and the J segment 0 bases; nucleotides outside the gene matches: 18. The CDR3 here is CASSSPPARTSGSQASYEQYF. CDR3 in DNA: TGTGCCAGCAGTTCCCCGCCCGCGAGGACTAGCGGGAGTCAGGCCTCCTACGAGCAGTACTTC.